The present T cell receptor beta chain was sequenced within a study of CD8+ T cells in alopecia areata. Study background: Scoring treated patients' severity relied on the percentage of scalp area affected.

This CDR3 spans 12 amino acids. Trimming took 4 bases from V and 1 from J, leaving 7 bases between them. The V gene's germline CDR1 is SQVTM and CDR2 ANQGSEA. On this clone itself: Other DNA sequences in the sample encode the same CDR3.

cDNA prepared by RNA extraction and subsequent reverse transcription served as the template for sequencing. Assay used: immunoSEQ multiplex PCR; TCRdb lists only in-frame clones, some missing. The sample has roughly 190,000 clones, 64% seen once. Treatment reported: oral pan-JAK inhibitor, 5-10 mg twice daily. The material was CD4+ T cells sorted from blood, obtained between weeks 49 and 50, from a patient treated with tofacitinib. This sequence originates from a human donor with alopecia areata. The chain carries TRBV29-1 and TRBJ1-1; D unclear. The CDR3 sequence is CSVVQANTEAFF. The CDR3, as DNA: TGCAGCGTTGTGCAGGCGAACACTGAAGCTTTCTTT.